This T cell receptor beta chain was captured by sequencing in a study of beta chain features in type 1 diabetes. Cell sorting via CD45RO/CCR7/CD25/CD127/CD95/CD27 was performed to obtain CD4+ naive, central memory, regulatory and stem cell-like memory cells. The study reverse transcribed the entire isolated RNA, so it sequenced expressed TCRB transcripts. Sequenced by immunoSEQ multiplex PCR; TCRdb stores in-frame clones only, minus some. The data hold 400,000 to 500,000 clones, with 14% observed a single time. CDR1 is SEHNR, CDR2 FQNEAQ, per germline (reference sequence). The CDR3 has 15 amino acids. V shed 5 bases and J shed 5 bases, with 16 bases lying between them.

The chain is built from TRBV7-9 and TRBJ2-1; D could derive from TRBD1 or TRBD2 (6 bases each). Sequences were obtained from naive CD4+ T cells from blood. The sequence was obtained from a man aged 25-45 years in good health. CDR3 residues: CASSAYRGRNNEQFF. As DNA, the CDR3 is TGTGCCAGCAGCGCCTATCGGGGGCGCAACAATGAGCAGTTCTTC.